These 11 T cell receptor beta chains were all obtained from the same sample, sequenced in a study of T cell repertoires in cytomegalovirus infection. From the reads, TCRdb called clonotypes with MiXCR, one entry per CDR3 protein. The table has some 560,000 distinct CDR3 sequences, under 45% seen once. Antigen specificity for these receptors is unknown. Sample: cultured PBMCs, taken from culture after CMV antigen stimulation. These receptors were obtained from a human donor in good health (CMV status not recorded). Some clones in this sample may be carry-over from other donors' samples.

This clonotype has just a few counts. This chain joins TRBV28 and TRBJ2-7, with TRBD1 identical over 8 bases. J lost 3 bases, V lost 3 bases, and 10 bases had no gene match. The CDR3 is made up of 16 amino acids. The germline V gene encodes CDR1 MDHEN and CDR2 SYDVKM. The CDR3 DNA reads TGTGCCAGCAGTTTCCGACCGCCTGGACAGGGCTACGAGCAGTACTTC. The encoded protein is CASSFRPPGQGYEQYF. The variable domain in full, completed from reference TRBV28 and TRBJ2-7, reads DVKVTQSSRYLVKRTGEKVFLECVQDMDHENMFWYRQDPGLGLRLIYFSYDVKMKEKGDIPEGYSVSREKKERFSLILESASTNQTSMYLCASSFRPPGQGYEQYFGPGTRLTVT.

The chain links TRBV11-2 to TRBJ2-5, with 9 bases fitting TRBD2. V lost 2 bases, J lost 7 bases, and 11 bases stayed unmatched. The length of the CDR3 is 16 residues. Germline V gene lookup returns CDR1 SGHAT and CDR2 FQNNGV. The CDR3 sequence is CASSLMQGQRGATQYF. The CDR3 DNA sequence: TGTGCCAGCAGCTTAATGCAGGGGCAGCGGGGGGCGACCCAGTACTTC.

The V and J genes are TRBV5-1 and TRBJ1-2, with a tentative D call TRBD1 (5 bases). Between the trimmed V and J ends, which lost 6 bases and 7 bases, there was a span of 22 bases. The CDR3 loop spans 15 amino acids. The germline CDR1 and CDR2 sequences are SGHRS and YFSETQ. CDR3 sequence (DNA): TGCGCCAGCAATCCCGGGGACTCTCCTGCTAGTGGCTACACCTTC. This codes for CASNPGDSPASGYTF.

Many counts were recorded for this clonotype. This rearrangement joins TRBV7-8 to TRBJ2-3; no definite D call. The CDR3 extends over 17 amino acids. Germline loops: CDR1 SGHVS, CDR2 FQNEAQ. V shed 5 bases and J shed 1 base, with 19 bases lying between them. The CDR3 here is CASSRRTFLGGTDTQYF. CDR3 in DNA: TGTGCCAGCAGCCGGCGGACCTTTCTGGGCGGCACAGATACGCAGTATTTT.

This clonotype showed up just once. This could be a read error, since a much larger clone is one nucleotide away. Because it lacks the conserved phenylalanine or tryptophan at the end, this CDR3 is likely a read error. The chain links TRBV7-2 to TRBJ2-5; 7 bases align to TRBD2. The CDR3 runs to 14 residues. CDR1 is SGHTA, CDR2 FQGNSA, per germline. With V trimmed by 5 bases and J by 1 base, 4 bases remained unmatched. Here the CDR3 DNA reads TGTGCCAGCAGCGAGAGCGGGGTCCAAGAGACCCAGTACTTG. Translated, it gives CASSESGVQETQYL.

The rearrangement joins TRBV15 to TRBJ1-5, with 7 bases lining up with TRBD1. The CDR3 spans 15 residues. CDR1 and CDR2 from the germline V gene are LNHNV and YYDKDF (reference sequence). V was pared by 3 bases and J by 4 bases, with 6 bases of the junction left unmatched. In DNA, the CDR3 is TGTGCCACCAGCAGCGGGGACAGCTCGAATCAGCCCCAGCATTTT. Translation gives CATSSGDSSNQPQHF.

The V gene is TRBV20-1, the J gene TRBJ2-1; 11 bases map to TRBD2. The trim removed 4 bases at V and 8 bases at J, leaving 7 bases unmatched. The CDR3 has 14 residues. Germline V CDR1 and CDR2: DFQATT, SNEGSKA (reference sequence). CDR3 region: CSAMGTSGEDEQFF. Here the CDR3 DNA reads TGCAGTGCTATGGGGACTAGCGGAGAAGATGAGCAGTTCTTC.

This clonotype appeared a few times. The chain employs TRBV24-1 and TRBJ1-2; no definite D call. The CDR3 length is 17 residues. Germline-derived CDR1 and CDR2 are KGHDR and SFDVKD. The V gene lost 0 bases and the J gene lost 4 bases, with 17 bases spanning the gap. Here the CDR3 reads CATSDLPPTRKTYGYTF. The CDR3 DNA reads TGTGCCACCAGTGATTTGCCCCCCACCCGGAAAACCTATGGCTACACCTTC.

This clonotype came up a few times. The V and J genes are TRBV6-6 and TRBJ1-2; D is unclear. Trimming shortened V by 7 bases and J by 8 bases, and 20 bases separated the two germline ends. CDR1 is MNHNY, CDR2 SVGAGI, per germline (reference sequence). The CDR3 contains 14 residues. The CDR3 sequence: CASTLLARLGGYTF. The CDR3 nucleotides are TGTGCCAGCACTCTCTTAGCCAGGCTGGGGGGCTACACCTTC.

The table lists this clonotype with a few counts. The gene calls are TRBV7-7 and TRBJ2-1; D call uncertain. V lost 1 base and J 8 bases, leaving 9 bases between the germline ends. The germline gives CDR1 SSHAT, CDR2 FNYEAQ (reference sequence). The CDR3 contains 13 residues. This CDR3 reads CASSLVVRDEQFF. DNA for the CDR3: TGTGCCAGCAGCTTAGTAGTGCGCGATGAGCAGTTCTTC.

V gene TRBV19 combines with J gene TRBJ1-1; D unclear. The CDR3 length is 15 residues. Germline lookup yields CDR1 LNHDA and CDR2 SQIVND (reference sequence). Trimming pared 0 bases from V and 5 bases from J, leaving 13 bases between. CDR3 region: CASSIDPRRATEAFF. In DNA, the CDR3 is TGTGCCAGTAGTATAGATCCCCGGCGGGCAACTGAAGCTTTCTTT. The full variable domain, its missing parts supplied by reference TRBV19 and TRBJ1-1, is DGGITQSPKYLFRKEGQNVTLSCEQNLNHDAMYWYRQDPGQGLRLIYYSQIVNDFQKGDIAEGYSVSREKKESFPLTVTSAQKNPTAFYLCASSIDPRRATEAFFGQGTRLTVV.